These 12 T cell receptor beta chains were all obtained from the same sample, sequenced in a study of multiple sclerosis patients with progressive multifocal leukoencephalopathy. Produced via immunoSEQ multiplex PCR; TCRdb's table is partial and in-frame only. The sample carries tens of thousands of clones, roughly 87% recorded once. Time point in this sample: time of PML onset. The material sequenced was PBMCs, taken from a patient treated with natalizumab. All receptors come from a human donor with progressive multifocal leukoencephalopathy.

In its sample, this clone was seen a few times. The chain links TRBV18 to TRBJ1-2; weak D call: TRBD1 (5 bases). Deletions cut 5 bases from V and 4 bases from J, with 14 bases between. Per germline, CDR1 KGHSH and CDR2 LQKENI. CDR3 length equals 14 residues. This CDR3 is CASSGGTAGYGYTF. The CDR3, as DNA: TGTGCCAGCTCAGGAGGGACTGCTGGCTATGGCTACACCTTC.

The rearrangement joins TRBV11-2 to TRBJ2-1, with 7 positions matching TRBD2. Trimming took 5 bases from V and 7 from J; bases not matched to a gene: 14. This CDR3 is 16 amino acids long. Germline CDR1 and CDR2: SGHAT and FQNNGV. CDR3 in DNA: TGTGCCAGCAGCCCGGAGGCGGGAGCTCTGGGGAATGAGCAGTTCTTC. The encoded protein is CASSPEAGALGNEQFF.

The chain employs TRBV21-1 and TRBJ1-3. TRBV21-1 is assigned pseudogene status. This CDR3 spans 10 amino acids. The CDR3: CASSTNTIYF. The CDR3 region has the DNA TGTGCCAGCAGCACAAACACCATATATTTT.

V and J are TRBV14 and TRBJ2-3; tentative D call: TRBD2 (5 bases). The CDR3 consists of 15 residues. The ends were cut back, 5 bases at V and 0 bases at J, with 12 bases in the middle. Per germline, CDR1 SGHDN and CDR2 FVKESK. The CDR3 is CASSEGLRSTDTQYF. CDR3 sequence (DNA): TGTGCCAGCAGCGAGGGCCTACGAAGCACAGATACGCAGTATTTT. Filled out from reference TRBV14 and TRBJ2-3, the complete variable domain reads EAGVTQFPSHSVIEKGQTVTLRCDPISGHDNLYWYRRVMGKEIKFLLHFVKESKQDESGMPNNRFLAERTGGTYSTLKVQPAELEDSGVYFCASSEGLRSTDTQYFGPGTRLTVL.

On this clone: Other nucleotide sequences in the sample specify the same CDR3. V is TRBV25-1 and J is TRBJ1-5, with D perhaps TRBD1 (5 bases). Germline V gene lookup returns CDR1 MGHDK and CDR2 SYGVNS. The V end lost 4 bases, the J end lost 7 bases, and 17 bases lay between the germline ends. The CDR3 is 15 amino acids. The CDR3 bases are TGTGCCAGCAGTGCAGCCCGAGGGGATGGCCAGCCCCAGCATTTT. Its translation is CASSAARGDGQPQHF.

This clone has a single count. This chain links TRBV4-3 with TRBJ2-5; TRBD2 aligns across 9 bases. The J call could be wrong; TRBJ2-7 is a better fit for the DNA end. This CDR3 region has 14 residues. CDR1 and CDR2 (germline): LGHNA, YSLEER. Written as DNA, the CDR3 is TGCGCCAGCAGCCGCAGCGGGGGGAACTACGAGCAGTACTTC. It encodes CASSRSGGNYEQYF.

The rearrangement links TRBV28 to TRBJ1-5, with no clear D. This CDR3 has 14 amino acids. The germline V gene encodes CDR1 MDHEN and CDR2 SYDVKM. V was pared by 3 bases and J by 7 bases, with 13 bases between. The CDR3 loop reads CASSFIVTGQPQHF. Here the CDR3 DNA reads TGTGCCAGCAGTTTCATTGTCACCGGGCAGCCCCAGCATTTT.

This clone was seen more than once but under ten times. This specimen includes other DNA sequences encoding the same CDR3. The CDR3 DNA reads as TGTGCCAGCAGTTTAGGACGGAACACTGAAGCTTTCTTT. This encodes CASSLGRNTEAFF. The J gene is TRBJ1-1, the V gene TRBV27, with D uncertain. V lost 2 bases to trimming and J lost 1 base, with 5 bases between them. Germline CDR1 and CDR2: MNHEY and SMNVEV (reference sequence). CDR3 length: 13 amino acids.

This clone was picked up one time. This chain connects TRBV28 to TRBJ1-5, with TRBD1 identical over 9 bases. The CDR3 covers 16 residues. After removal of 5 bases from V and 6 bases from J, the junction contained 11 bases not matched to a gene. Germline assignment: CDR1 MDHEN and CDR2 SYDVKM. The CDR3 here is CASSLNPGQGGQPQHF. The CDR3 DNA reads TGTGCCAGCAGTCTTAACCCGGGACAGGGCGGTCAGCCCCAGCATTTT.

CDR3 protein: CASSQGRNTEAFF. The DNA for the CDR3 is TGCGCCAGCAGCCAAGGCAGGAACACTGAAGCTTTCTTT. The V gene is TRBV4-3, the J gene TRBJ1-1; D call uncertain. Trimming removed 1 base at V and 1 base at J, with 4 bases between. This CDR3 spans 13 amino acids. Looked up from germline, CDR1 is LGHNA and CDR2 is YSLEER.

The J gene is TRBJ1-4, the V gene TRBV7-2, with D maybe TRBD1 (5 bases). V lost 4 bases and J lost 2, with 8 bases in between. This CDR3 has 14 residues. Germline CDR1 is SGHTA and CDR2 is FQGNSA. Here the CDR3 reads CASSWDGTNEKLFF. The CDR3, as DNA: TGTGCCAGCAGCTGGGACGGTACTAATGAAAAACTGTTTTTT.

The CDR3 bases are TGTGCCAGCTCTTTCTCCTACGAGCAGTACTTC. Translating gives CASSFSYEQYF. V is TRBV18 and J is TRBJ2-7, with D unclear. Trimming took off 6 bases at V and 0 bases at J, with 3 bases between the two ends. Germline CDR1 is KGHSH and CDR2 is LQKENI. The CDR3 sequence is 11 residues long.